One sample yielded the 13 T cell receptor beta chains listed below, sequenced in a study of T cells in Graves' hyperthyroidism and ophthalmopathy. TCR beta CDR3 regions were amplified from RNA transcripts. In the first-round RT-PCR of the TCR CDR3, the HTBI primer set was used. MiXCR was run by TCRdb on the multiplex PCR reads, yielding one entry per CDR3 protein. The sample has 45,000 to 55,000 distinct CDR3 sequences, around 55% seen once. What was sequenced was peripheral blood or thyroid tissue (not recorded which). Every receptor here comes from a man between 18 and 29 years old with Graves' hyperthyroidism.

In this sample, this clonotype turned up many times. The CDR3 DNA reads TGTGCCAGCAGCCAAGACCCGGGAGACAGTCCCCCTCGAAAACTGTTTTTT. Protein product: CASSQDPGDSPPRKLFF. This sequence joins TRBV4-2 and TRBJ1-4; tentative D call: TRBD1 (5 bases). Trimming removed 0 bases at V and 10 bases at J, with 21 bases between. The CDR3 runs to 17 residues. CDR1 is LGHNA, CDR2 YNFKEQ, per germline.

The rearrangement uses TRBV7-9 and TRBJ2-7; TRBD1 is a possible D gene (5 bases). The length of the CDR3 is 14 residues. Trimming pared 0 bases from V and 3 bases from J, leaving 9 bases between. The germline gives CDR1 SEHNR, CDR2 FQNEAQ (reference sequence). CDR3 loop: CASSLAGENYEQYF. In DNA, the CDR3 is TGTGCCAGCAGCTTAGCAGGGGAAAACTACGAGCAGTACTTC.

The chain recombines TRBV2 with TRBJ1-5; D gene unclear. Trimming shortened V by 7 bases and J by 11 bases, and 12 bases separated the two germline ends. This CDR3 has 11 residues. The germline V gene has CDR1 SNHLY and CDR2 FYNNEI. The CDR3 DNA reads TGTGCCAGCATTAGGCAAGAGACCCAGCATTTT. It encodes CASIRQETQHF.

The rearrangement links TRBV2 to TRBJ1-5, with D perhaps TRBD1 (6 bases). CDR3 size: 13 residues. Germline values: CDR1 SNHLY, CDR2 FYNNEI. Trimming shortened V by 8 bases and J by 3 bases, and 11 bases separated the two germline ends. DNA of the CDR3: TGTGCCAGCCTCGGACAGACCAATCAGCCCCAGCATTTT. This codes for CASLGQTNQPQHF.

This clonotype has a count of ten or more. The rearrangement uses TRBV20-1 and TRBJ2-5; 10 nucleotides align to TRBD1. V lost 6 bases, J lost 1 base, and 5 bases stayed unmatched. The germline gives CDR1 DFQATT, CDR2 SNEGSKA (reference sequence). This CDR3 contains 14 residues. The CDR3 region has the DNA TGCAGTGCGTGGGACAGGGGAGGCCAAGAGACCCAGTACTTC. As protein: CSAWDRGGQETQYF.

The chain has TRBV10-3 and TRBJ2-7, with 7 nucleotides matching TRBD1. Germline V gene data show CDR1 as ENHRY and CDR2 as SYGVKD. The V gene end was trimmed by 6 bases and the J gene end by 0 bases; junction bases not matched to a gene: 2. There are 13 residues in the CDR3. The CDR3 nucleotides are TGTGCCATCAGGGGACAGAGCTCCTACGAGCAGTACTTC. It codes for CAIRGQSSYEQYF.

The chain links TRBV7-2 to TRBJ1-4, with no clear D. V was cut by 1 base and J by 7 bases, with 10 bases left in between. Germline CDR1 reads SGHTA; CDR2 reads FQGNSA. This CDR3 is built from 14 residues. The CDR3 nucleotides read TGTGCCAGCAGCTTAGGAGATGGACCTGAAAAACTGTTTTTT. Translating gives CASSLGDGPEKLFF.

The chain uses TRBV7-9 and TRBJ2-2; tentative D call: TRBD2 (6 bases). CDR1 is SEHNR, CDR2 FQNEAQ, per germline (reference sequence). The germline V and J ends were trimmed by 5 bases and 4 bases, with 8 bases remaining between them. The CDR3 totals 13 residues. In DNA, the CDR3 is TGTGCCAGCAGCCGTAGCGGCACCGGGGAGCTGTTTTTT. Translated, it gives CASSRSGTGELFF. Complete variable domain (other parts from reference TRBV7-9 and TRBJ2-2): DTGVSQNPRHKITKRGQNVTFRCDPISEHNRLYWYRQTLGQGPEFLTYFQNEAQLEKSRLLSDRFSAERPKGSFSTLEIQRTEQGDSAMYLCASSRSGTGELFFGEGSRLTVL.

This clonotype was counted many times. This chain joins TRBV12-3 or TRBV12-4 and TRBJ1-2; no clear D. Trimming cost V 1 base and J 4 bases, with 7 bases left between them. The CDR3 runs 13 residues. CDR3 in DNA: TGTGCCAGCAGTTTAGAAGGGAGCTATGGCTACACCTTC. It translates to CASSLEGSYGYTF.

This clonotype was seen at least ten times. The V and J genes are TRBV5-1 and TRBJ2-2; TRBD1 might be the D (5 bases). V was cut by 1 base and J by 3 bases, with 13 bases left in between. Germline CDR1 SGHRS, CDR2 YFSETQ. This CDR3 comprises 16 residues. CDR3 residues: CASSLQARADTGELFF. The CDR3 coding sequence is TGCGCCAGCAGCTTGCAAGCCAGGGCCGACACCGGGGAGCTGTTTTTT.

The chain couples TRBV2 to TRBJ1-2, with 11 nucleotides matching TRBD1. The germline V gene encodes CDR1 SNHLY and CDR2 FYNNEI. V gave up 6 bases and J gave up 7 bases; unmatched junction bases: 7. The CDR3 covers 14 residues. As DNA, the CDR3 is TGTGCCAGCAGCGCCGGGACAGGGGGAGGTGGCTACACCTTC. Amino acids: CASSAGTGGGGYTF.

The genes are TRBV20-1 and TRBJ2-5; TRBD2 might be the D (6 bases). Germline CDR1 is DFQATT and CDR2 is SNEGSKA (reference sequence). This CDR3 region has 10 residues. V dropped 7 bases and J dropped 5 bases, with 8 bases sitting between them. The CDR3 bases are TGCAGTGGGGCGGGGGAGACCCAGTACTTC. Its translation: CSGAGETQYF.

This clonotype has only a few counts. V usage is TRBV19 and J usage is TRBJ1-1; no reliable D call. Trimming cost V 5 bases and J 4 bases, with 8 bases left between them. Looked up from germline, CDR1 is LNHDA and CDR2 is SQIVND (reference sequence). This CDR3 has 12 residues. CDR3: CASSPPGTEAFF. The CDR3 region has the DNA TGTGCCAGTAGTCCGCCGGGCACTGAAGCTTTCTTT.